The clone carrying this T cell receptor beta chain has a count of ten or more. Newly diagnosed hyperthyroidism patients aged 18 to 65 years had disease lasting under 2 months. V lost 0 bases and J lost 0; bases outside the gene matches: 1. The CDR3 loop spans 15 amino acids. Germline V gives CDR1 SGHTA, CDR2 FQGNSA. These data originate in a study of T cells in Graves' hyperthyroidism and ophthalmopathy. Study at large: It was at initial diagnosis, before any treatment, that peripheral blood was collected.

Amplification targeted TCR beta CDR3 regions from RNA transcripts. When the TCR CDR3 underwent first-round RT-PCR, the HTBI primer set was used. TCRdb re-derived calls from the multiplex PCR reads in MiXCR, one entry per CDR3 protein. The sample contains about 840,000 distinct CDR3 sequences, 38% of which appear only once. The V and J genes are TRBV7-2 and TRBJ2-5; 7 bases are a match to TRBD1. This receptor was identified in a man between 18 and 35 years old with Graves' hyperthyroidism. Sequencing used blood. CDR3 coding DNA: TGTGCCAGCAGCTTAGCGGGACAGAACCAAGAGACCCAGTACTTC. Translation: CASSLAGQNQETQYF.